The 15 T cell receptor beta chains below all came from one sample that was sequenced in a study of beta chain features in type 1 diabetes (dated by TCRdb to between 2017 and 2018). These receptors' antigens are unknown. Broader findings and caveats from the paper: In all four CD4+ subsets, TCRB CDR3 length was moderately but significantly shorter in type 1 diabetes patients.

Libraries were prepared through the immunoSEQ multiplex PCR assay. The entire isolated RNA was reverse transcribed using the High Capacity cDNA Reverse Transcription Kit, and thus expressed TCRB transcripts were sequenced. TCRdb provides this immuneACCESS table in a form limited to in-frame rearrangements. Some clones are lacking; in checked studies, under half of them reflect an unresolved V gene, and why the rest are absent is not known. This sample lists around 250,000 clones; about a fifth were detected once. Jointly, the top ten make up 0.028% of the sample. What was sequenced was naive CD4+ T cells from blood. This specimen's cell subset or site label, per the study, means: true naive CD4+ T cells. These receptors all come from a woman aged 40 to 50 with type 1 diabetes.

This chain connects TRBV2 to TRBJ2-6, with D tentatively TRBD2 (5 bases). Between the trimmed V and J ends, which lost 6 bases and 0 bases, there was a span of 9 bases. The CDR3 has 15 amino acids. Per the germline V gene, CDR1 is SNHLY and CDR2 is FYNNEI. The CDR3, as DNA: TGTGCCAGCAGACCGACTAACTCTGGGGCCAACGTCCTGACTTTC. Amino acid sequence: CASRPTNSGANVLTF.

This clone occurred a few times. The chain employs TRBV4-3 and TRBJ1-4; D call uncertain. The CDR3 has 16 residues. The V end was cut by 1 base, the J end by 8 bases, with 17 bases between. From germline, CDR1 is LGHNA and CDR2 YSLEER. CDR3 loop: CASSQGMADPGEKLFF. CDR3 coding DNA: TGCGCCAGCAGCCAAGGAATGGCGGATCCGGGGGAAAAACTGTTTTTT.

This clone has just a few counts. J is TRBJ2-7 and V is TRBV30; 9 bases are shared with TRBD1. Germline V gene sequence: CDR1 GTSNPN, CDR2 SVGIG (reference sequence). This CDR3 contains 14 residues. With 5 bases clipped from V and 3 bases from J, the junction kept 8 bases outside the gene matches. Here the CDR3 DNA reads TGTGCCTGGGCCCCCGGGACAGGGAACTACGAGCAGTACTTC. Translating it yields CAWAPGTGNYEQYF.

V gene TRBV9 combines with J gene TRBJ2-1; D gene ambiguous. The CDR3 spans 14 residues. V shed 0 bases and J shed 8 bases, with 12 bases lying between them. The V gene's germline CDR1 is SGDLS and CDR2 YYNGEE. In nucleotides, the CDR3 is TGTGCCAGCAGCGTAGGTCCCACGGCGGATGAGCAGTTCTTC. This gives the protein CASSVGPTADEQFF.

This clone was counted between two and nine times. V gene TRBV4-3 combines with J gene TRBJ1-1; 8 nucleotides match TRBD1. CDR1 LGHNA and CDR2 YSLEER come from the germline V gene. CDR3 length: 15 amino acids. V shed 6 bases and J 3 bases; nucleotides not matched to a gene: 9. The CDR3 is CASRDRVGRDTEAFF. The CDR3 bases are TGCGCCAGCAGGGACAGGGTCGGCAGGGACACTGAAGCTTTCTTT.

There are a few counts of this clone. This sample includes further DNA sequences coding for the same CDR3. The gene calls are TRBV7-9 and TRBJ2-7; 7 positions match TRBD1. The CDR3 is 12 residues long. Trimming took 5 bases from V and 4 from J; bases not matched to a gene: 2. CDR1 is SEHNR, CDR2 FQNEAQ, per germline (reference sequence). The CDR3 DNA is TGTGCCAGCAGCCAACAGGGGTACGAGCAGTACTTC. This translates into CASSQQGYEQYF.

This clone was detected only a few times. The rearrangement uses TRBV9 and TRBJ2-2, with 8 bases that match TRBD2. Per the germline V gene, CDR1 is SGDLS and CDR2 is YYNGEE. CDR3 length equals 15 residues. V lost 4 bases, J lost 0 bases, and 2 bases stayed unmatched. The CDR3 sequence is CASSRGGPNTGELFF. The CDR3, as DNA: TGTGCCAGCAGCCGGGGGGGACCGAACACCGGGGAGCTGTTTTTT.

This clone was counted only a few times. The J gene is TRBJ2-7, the V gene TRBV6-6; TRBD1 matches 7 bases. Germline values: CDR1 MNHNY, CDR2 SVGAGI (reference sequence). After removal of 0 bases from V and 3 bases from J, the junction contained 2 bases not matched to a gene. The CDR3 has 14 residues. The CDR3 nucleotides read TGTGCCAGCAGTTACTCGACAGGGAACTACGAGCAGTACTTC. Translation: CASSYSTGNYEQYF.

This clone was seen a handful of times. This chain links TRBV9 with TRBJ2-1; perhaps TRBD2 as D (6 bases). The V gene's germline CDR1 is SGDLS and CDR2 YYNGEE. Trimming took 4 bases from V and 7 from J, leaving 21 bases between them. CDR3 length: 16 amino acids. The CDR3 DNA is TGTGCCAGCAGCTTCGATGGGGGACTTGTCGAGAATGAGCAGTTCTTC. The encoded protein is CASSFDGGLVENEQFF.

This clone has more than one count but fewer than ten. This chain joins TRBV7-2 and TRBJ2-7; 7 bases are a match to TRBD1. The CDR3 sequence is 15 residues long. Germline V gene data show CDR1 as SGHTA and CDR2 as FQGNSA. The trim removed 5 bases at V and 2 bases at J, leaving 9 bases unmatched. Here the CDR3 DNA reads TGTGCCAGCAGCCACGAGGGGGCGGTCCCCTACGAGCAGTACTTC. The encoded protein is CASSHEGAVPYEQYF.

This clone was counted a few times. The DNA of the CDR3 is TGTGCCAGCAGCTTCTACCTACAGGAGACCCAGTACTTC. Its translation is CASSFYLQETQYF. The chain has TRBV7-2 and TRBJ2-5; D not resolved. V was clipped by 3 bases and J by 5 bases, with 10 bases between them. Germline V gene lookup returns CDR1 SGHTA and CDR2 FQGNSA. The length of the CDR3 is 13 residues.

This clone was recorded once. The V and J genes are TRBV4-3 and TRBJ2-3, with D perhaps matching TRBD2 (6 bases). The CDR3 sequence is 17 residues long. Trimming pared 1 base from V and 1 base from J, leaving 15 bases between. Germline CDR1 LGHNA, CDR2 YSLEER. In DNA form, the CDR3 reads TGCGCCAGCAGCCAAGCCGGCAGCGGGCGAGGCACAGATACGCAGTATTTT. It is translated as CASSQAGSGRGTDTQYF.

The rearrangement uses TRBV6-5 and TRBJ2-5, with D possibly matching TRBD2 (6 bases). The CDR3 covers 15 residues. V shed 4 bases and J shed 4 bases, with 16 bases lying between them. Germline lookup yields CDR1 MNHEY and CDR2 SVGAGI. The chain's CDR3 is CASSSAVGGGETQYF. CDR3 DNA: TGTGCCAGCAGTTCGGCGGTGGGGGGAGGAGAGACCCAGTACTTC.

There are a few counts of this clone. The J gene is TRBJ2-3, the V gene TRBV30; D is possibly TRBD1 (5 bases). This CDR3 is built from 15 residues. The germline V gene has CDR1 GTSNPN and CDR2 SVGIG (reference sequence). V was clipped by 3 bases and J by 0 bases, with 13 bases between them. In nucleotides, the CDR3 is TGTGCCTGGAGCCGAGACAGAATTAGCACAGATACGCAGTATTTT. Translation: CAWSRDRISTDTQYF.

This clone was observed a handful of times. The chain joins TRBV28 to TRBJ2-7; D remains ambiguous. Germline CDR1 MDHEN, CDR2 SYDVKM. CDR3 length: 13 amino acids. Trimming removed 5 bases at V and 2 bases at J, with 10 bases between. CDR3: CASSLTATYEQYF. CDR3 nucleotide sequence: TGTGCCAGCAGTCTCACAGCTACCTACGAGCAGTACTTC. The entire variable domain, with the rest obtained from reference TRBV28 and TRBJ2-7, is as follows: DVKVTQSSRYLVKRTGEKVFLECVQDMDHENMFWYRQDPGLGLRLIYFSYDVKMKEKGDIPEGYSVSREKKERFSLILESASTNQTSMYLCASSLTATYEQYFGPGTRLTVT.